This T cell receptor beta chain was profiled in a study of cytomegalovirus exposure and HLA in healthy donors. On the study more broadly: Counted in an early data release were 75 million to 85 million unique TCRs from HLA-typed donors. General study points: The CMV antigen specificity of a few CMV-associated chains was confirmed through in vitro analysis. The authors considered a cluster of highly shared sequence variants likely to be a sequencing artifact.

With respect to this clone: Its antigen is currently unknown. The identical CDR3 is also encoded by other nucleotide sequences in the sample.

This CDR3 has 17 amino acids. Germline-derived CDR1 and CDR2 are LNHDA and SQIVND (reference sequence). V shed 6 bases and J 0 bases; nucleotides not matched to a gene: 9. The PCR had 60 Vbeta and 13 Jbeta primers. TCRdb's copy holds only in-frame clones and misses some; the assay was immunoSEQ multiplex PCR. This sample carries tens of thousands of clones, about 83% of them seen once, and the ten largest clones take 4.3%. The TCR was taken from a man aged 25 to 40 in good health and CMV-seronegative. The chain has TRBV19 and TRBJ1-5, with 9 bases that match TRBD1. The sequenced sample was PBMCs. Here the CDR3 DNA reads TGTGCCAGTAGACCGGGACAGGGTGCTTATAGCAATCAGCCCCAGCATTTT. Translating gives CASRPGQGAYSNQPQHF.